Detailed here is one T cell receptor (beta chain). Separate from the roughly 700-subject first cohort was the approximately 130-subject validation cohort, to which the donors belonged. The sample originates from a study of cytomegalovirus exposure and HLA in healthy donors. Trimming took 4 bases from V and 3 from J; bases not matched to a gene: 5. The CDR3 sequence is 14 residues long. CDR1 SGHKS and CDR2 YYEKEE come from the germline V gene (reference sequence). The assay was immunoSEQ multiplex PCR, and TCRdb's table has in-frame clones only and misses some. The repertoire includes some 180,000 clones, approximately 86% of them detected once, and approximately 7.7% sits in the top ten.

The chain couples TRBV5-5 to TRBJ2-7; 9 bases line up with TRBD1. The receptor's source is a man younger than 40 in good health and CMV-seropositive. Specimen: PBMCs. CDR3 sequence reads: CASSPRTGDYEQYF. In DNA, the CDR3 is TGTGCCAGCAGCCCCCGGACAGGGGACTACGAGCAGTACTTC.